The rows below give T cell receptor beta chains drawn from one sample of a study of blood T cell repertoires in COVID-19. Clones were sequenced by immunoSEQ multiplex PCR, and TCRdb holds only the in-frame ones, with some missing. Of approximately 140,000 clones in the sample, around 80% are singletons; the top ten hold around 13%. The sequenced material came from peripheral blood. All receptors come from a man older than 75 with acute or convalescent COVID-19. CDR3s include the opening cysteine and the closing phenylalanine or tryptophan. The D gene is left open where the match is weak. Clone sizes are given selectively: once, few, many, or a class where the clone is expanded.

D gene,J gene,clone size,V gene,CDR3 protein,CDR3 DNA
TRBD1,TRBJ2-7,-,TRBV11-2,CASSQQGASYEQYF,TGTGCCAGCAGCCAGCAGGGGGCTTCCTACGAGCAGTACTTC
TRBD1,TRBJ1-4,few,TRBV19,CASSTPGQGDEKLFF,TGTGCCAGTAGTACCCCGGGACAGGGAGATGAAAAACTGTTTTTT
-,TRBJ1-5,few,TRBV19,CASSHGEYQPQHF,TGTGCCAGTAGCCACGGGGAATATCAGCCCCAGCATTTT
-,TRBJ1-5,-,TRBV27,CASSSLQGGFNQPQHF,TGTGCCAGCAGTTCCCTACAGGGAGGGTTCAATCAGCCCCAGCATTTT
-,TRBJ1-1,-,TRBV29-1,CSVEAGREAFF,TGCAGCGTTGAGGCAGGTCGGGAGGCTTTCTTT
TRBD1,TRBJ1-6,-,TRBV7-2,CASSSYGTGGGSPLHF,TGTGCCAGCAGCTCGTACGGGACAGGGGGCGGTTCACCCCTCCACTTT
-,TRBJ2-5,-,TRBV7-3,CASSLVGSQETQYF,TGTGCCAGCAGCTTAGTGGGCAGCCAAGAGACCCAGTACTTC
-,TRBJ2-5,few,TRBV7-2,CASSLARGPQETQYF,TGTGCCAGCAGCTTAGCAAGGGGTCCACAAGAGACCCAGTACTTC
-,TRBJ1-5,few,TRBV7-2,CASSGQHNQPQHF,TGTGCCAGCAGCGGGCAGCACAATCAGCCCCAGCATTTT
TRBD1,TRBJ1-1,-,TRBV7-9,CASSTAAGQAGDTEAFF,TGTGCCAGCAGCACCGCAGCGGGACAGGCGGGGGACACTGAAGCTTTCTTT
-,TRBJ1-1,-,TRBV10-3,CAISDLQMAFF,TGTGCCATCAGTGATTTACAGATGGCTTTCTTT
-,TRBJ1-1,many,TRBV28,CASSLVQGNTEAFF,TGTGCCAGCAGTCTAGTTCAAGGGAACACTGAAGCTTTCTTT
-,TRBJ1-3,-,TRBV18,CASSPDSSGNTIYF,TGTGCCAGCTCACCCGACAGCTCTGGAAACACCATATATTTT
TRBD2,TRBJ2-7,-,TRBV28,CASSPGGSSYEQYF,TGTGCCAGCAGTCCGGGAGGAAGCTCCTACGAGCAGTACTTC
TRBD1,TRBJ1-6,-,TRBV7-2,CASSLGQGSYNSPLHF,TGTGCCAGCAGCTTAGGACAGGGCTCCTATAATTCACCCCTCCACTTT
-,TRBJ2-7,-,TRBV5-4,CASTARGGGHEQYF,TGTGCCAGCACCGCGAGGGGCGGGGGCCACGAGCAGTACTTC
-,TRBJ1-4,-,TRBV4-2,CASSQGTQGRANEKLFF,TGTGCCAGCAGCCAAGGAACCCAGGGGAGGGCTAATGAAAAACTGTTTTTT
TRBD1,TRBJ2-1,-,TRBV19,CASSITGGLGEQFF,TGTGCCAGTAGTATAACAGGGGGCTTAGGGGAGCAGTTCTTC
-,TRBJ1-5,-,TRBV9,CASSVADRGQPQHF,TGTGCCAGCAGCGTAGCGGATCGGGGGCAGCCCCAGCATTTT
-,TRBJ2-3,-,TRBV6-6,CASSYRGTDTQYF,TGTGCCAGCAGTTATCGGGGGACAGATACGCAGTATTTT
TRBD1,TRBJ1-1,-,TRBV6-5,CASRDRENTEAFF,TGTGCCAGCAGGGACAGGGAGAACACTGAAGCTTTCTTT
-,TRBJ2-2,many,TRBV2,CASSDSRDGELFF,TGTGCCAGCAGTGATAGCCGAGACGGGGAGCTGTTTTTT
-,TRBJ2-7,-,TRBV11-3,CASSFGKGDGYEQYF,TGTGCCAGCAGCTTCGGGAAGGGGGACGGGTACGAGCAGTACTTC
TRBD2,TRBJ2-7,-,TRBV30,CAWTIHGTSGTYEQYF,TGTGCCTGGACCATTCATGGGACTAGCGGTACCTACGAGCAGTACTTC
TRBD1,TRBJ2-3,-,TRBV7-8,CASSTGQDTDTQYF,TGTGCCAGCAGTACTGGACAGGACACAGATACGCAGTATTTT
-,TRBJ1-1,-,TRBV7-8,CASSLDRASTEAFF,TGTGCCAGCAGCTTAGACAGGGCGAGTACTGAAGCTTTCTTT
TRBD1,TRBJ2-3,-,TRBV4-3,CASSQVEGTGVDTQYF,TGCGCCAGCAGCCAAGTAGAGGGAACAGGGGTGGATACGCAGTATTTT
-,TRBJ2-1,-,TRBV30,CAWRQYNEQFF,TGTGCCTGGCGACAGTACAATGAGCAGTTCTTC
TRBD1,TRBJ1-1,few,TRBV18,CASSLDRVNTEAFF,TGTGCCAGCTCACTGGACAGGGTGAACACTGAAGCTTTCTTT
TRBD1,TRBJ2-3,-,TRBV24-1,CATSAPGTVGTDTQYF,TGTGCCACCAGTGCCCCCGGGACAGTGGGCACAGATACGCAGTATTTT
TRBD1,TRBJ1-4,-,TRBV6-1,CASSAGQGTTNEKLFF,TGTGCCAGCAGTGCTGGACAGGGAACAACTAATGAAAAACTGTTTTTT
-,TRBJ1-6,-,TRBV7-8,CASSLEAGVGAPLHF,TGTGCCAGCAGCTTAGAGGCGGGGGTCGGAGCACCCCTCCACTTT
-,TRBJ1-2,-,TRBV18,CASSPGGAGYTF,TGTGCCAGCTCACCAGGGGGGGCTGGCTACACCTTC
TRBD1,TRBJ1-5,-,TRBV28,CASSTDRGENQPQHF,TGTGCCAGCAGTACCGACAGGGGCGAGAACCAGCCCCAGCATTTT
TRBD1,TRBJ1-6,-,TRBV9,CASSPRDRGSYNSPLHF,TGTGCCAGCAGCCCCAGGGACAGGGGCTCCTATAATTCACCCCTCCACTTT
-,TRBJ1-1,-,TRBV28,CASSSSDSLNTEAFF,TGTGCCAGCAGTTCATCGGACAGCTTGAACACTGAAGCTTTCTTT